This is a list of T cell receptor beta chains from one sample in a study of CXCR3-negative and CXCR3-positive naive CD8 T cells. TCRdb reprocessed the 5' RACE reads and stores each CDR3 protein as one record, lacking DNA. This table lists fewer than 140,000 distinct CDR3 sequences. Sequenced: naive CXCR3+ CD8+ T cells from blood. The receptors shown here come from a human donor in good health. Some clones in this sample may be carry-over from other donors' samples. The CDR3 runs from the conserved cysteine through the conserved F or W. Fields, in order: V gene, J gene, CDR3 protein.

TRBV2	TRBJ2-1	CASRARLAGDNEQLF
TRBV5-5	TRBJ1-1	CASSWDRGTEAFF
TRBV6-1	TRBJ2-1	CASSGPAEINEQFF
TRBV29-1	TRBJ2-7	CSVEDRDYTYEQYF
TRBV5-1	TRBJ2-7	CASSLDRTTGVQVSDEQYF
TRBV27	TRBJ2-3	CASSRQGASTGTQYF
TRBV7-3	TRBJ2-7	CASSLGNSYEQYF
TRBV14	TRBJ1-1	CASSQDADTNTEAFF
TRBV20-1	TRBJ2-4	CSARDSLGTLGVLAKNIQYF
TRBV6-2/TRBV6-3	TRBJ2-3	CASSYPEDTQYF
TRBV7-9	TRBJ2-7	CASSSQTDRDYEQYF
TRBV5-1	TRBJ2-1	CASSFTGEQFF
TRBV6-2/TRBV6-3	TRBJ2-7	CASSGFKGSYEQYF
TRBV9	TRBJ2-7	CASSPRGFPHEQYF